Listed below are T cell receptor beta chains from one sample, sequenced in a study of blood T cell repertoires in COVID-19. Sequencing was performed with immunoSEQ multiplex PCR; in TCRdb, only in-frame clones are kept and a portion is missing. This table has approximately 270,000 clones, just under 90% appearing once. Sequenced input: PBMCs or T cells enriched from blood (not recorded which). The receptors come from a woman aged 25 to 45 with acute COVID-19. CDR3s leave out the opening cysteine and the closing phenylalanine or tryptophan. For some rows the clone size is stated as once, few or many, or as a class when expanded; others skip it.

>NA|TRBJ2-7|TRBV5-6
ASSFPGGPYEQY
>NA|TRBJ2-1|TRBV28
ASSVAGGSNEQF
>NA|TRBJ2-1|TRBV7-9
ASSFLSGSSYNEQF
>NA|TRBJ1-5|TRBV19
ASSINTGESNQPQH
>NA|TRBJ2-7|TRBV3-1/TRBV3-2
ASSQDFGVGSYEQY
>NA|TRBJ2-1|TRBV19
ASRRMGGSYNEQF
>NA|TRBJ2-5|TRBV5-1
ASSPARTEETQY
>NA|TRBJ2-7|TRBV2
ASRRGGGSEQY
>NA|TRBJ1-6|TRBV18
ASSPRAEVGSPLH
>NA|TRBJ2-3|TRBV7-9
ASSSDRAPDTQY
>NA|TRBJ1-1|TRBV2
ASRRETNTEAF
>NA|TRBJ2-7|TRBV7-9
ASSKWREAHEQY
>NA|TRBJ2-2|TRBV28
ASSLLNEAGLTGELF
>NA|TRBJ2-7|TRBV10-3
AISEDRDRGSYEQY
>medium-sized|TRBJ2-7|TRBV20-1
SASERGGLYEQY
>NA|TRBJ2-7|TRBV6-2/TRBV6-3
ASSYQGLAGNEQY
>NA|TRBJ2-1|TRBV7-9
ASSLGLTF
>NA|TRBJ2-2|TRBV7-2
ASSLTPSGGLEFTGELF
>NA|TRBJ1-2|TRBV9
ASSVDPSDRNNYGYT
>once|TRBJ1-1|TRBV28
ASGRPDRENTEAF
>NA|TRBJ2-7|TRBV11-2
ASSLDPTASFEQY
>NA|TRBJ2-2|TRBV10-3
AISDPTLATFTGELF
>few|TRBJ1-4|TRBV2
ASSGVNEKLF
>NA|TRBJ2-3|TRBV7-2
ASSPTGTAPDTQY
>NA|TRBJ1-4|TRBV3-1/TRBV3-2
ASNPSDRGFEKLF
>NA|TRBJ1-6|TRBV2
ASSLDSIYNSPLH
>NA|TRBJ2-1|TRBV27
ASSDGLAGVYEQF
>NA|TRBJ2-7|TRBV5-6
ASSLGGGAGFYEQY
>NA|TRBJ2-7|TRBV10-3
AIRAGGSYEQY
>NA|TRBJ1-6|TRBV27
ASSFYRDSPLH
>NA|TRBJ1-2|TRBV28
ASSTASGYGYT
>NA|TRBJ2-1|TRBV5-1
ASSLILAGGNEQF
>NA|TRBJ1-1|TRBV20-1
SASWGGTEAF
>once|TRBJ1-5|TRBV2
ASSRDRVDNQPQH
>NA|TRBJ2-1|TRBV14
ASSHAGTSGRGEQF
>NA|TRBJ2-1|TRBV30
AWTEDRGYNEQF
>NA|TRBJ2-7|TRBV3-1/TRBV3-2
ASSQGEVSRSYEQY
>once|TRBJ2-7|TRBV10-1
ASSNTGTGGHEQY
>NA|TRBJ2-7|TRBV5-1
ASGTSSGGEQY
>many|TRBJ2-3|TRBV7-3
ASSYRLAETDTQY
>NA|TRBJ1-3|TRBV2
AVRQGGPGNTIY
>NA|TRBJ1-5|TRBV6-5
ASSLTLDGGQPQH
>NA|TRBJ1-1|TRBV6-5
ASREGATEAF
>once|TRBJ2-1|TRBV18
ASSSRTGINEQF
>NA|TRBJ2-3|TRBV15
ATSEEGVPDTQY